This is a list of T cell receptor beta chains from one sample in a study of control samples from healthy donors and cancer patients. Profiling relied on immunoSEQ multiplex PCR, and the TCRdb table lists in-frame clones only, not all of them. The sample has some 150,000 clones; around 93% are singletons. Sequencing was performed on blood. The receptors derive from a woman aged 60-75 years in good health. Both conserved end residues are part of each CDR3. The order of the fields is V gene, clone size, D gene, J gene, CDR3 DNA, CDR3 protein. The D gene is left open where the match is weak. Rows give clone size only sometimes, using once, few, many, or a class for an expanded clone.

TRBV7-2	.	.	TRBJ1-6	TGTGCCACCAGTCCAGGGGTAGTCTCACCCCTCCACTTT	CATSPGVVSPLHF
TRBV28	.	TRBD1	TRBJ1-1	TGTGCCAGCAGTTTACAGGGGGTTTATACTGAAGCTTTCTTT	CASSLQGVYTEAFF
TRBV2	.	TRBD1	TRBJ1-1	TGTGCCAGCGGACAGGGAGAGACTGAAGCTTTCTTT	CASGQGETEAFF
TRBV10-3	.	.	TRBJ1-2	TGTGCCATCAGTGAGTCTAGGCGAGCTATCGGCTACACCTTC	CAISESRRAIGYTF
TRBV18	.	TRBD2	TRBJ2-3	TGTGCCAGCTCACCCACCTACGGGGGGGGCACAGATACGCAGTATTTT	CASSPTYGGGTDTQYF
TRBV6-5	once	.	TRBJ1-5	TGTGCCAGCACGGGGGCTTGGGGCCTCAGTGATCCCCAGCATTTT	CASTGAWGLSDPQHF
TRBV6-2/TRBV6-3	few	TRBD1	TRBJ2-2	TGTGCCAGCAGCCCCCGGACAGGGCGCACCGGGGAGCTGTTTTTT	CASSPRTGRTGELFF
TRBV5-1	.	.	TRBJ1-2	TGCGCCAGCAGCCCGCAATCAGGGGAGTGGAGTAATGGCTACACCTTC	CASSPQSGEWSNGYTF
TRBV6-2/TRBV6-3	.	.	TRBJ1-5	TGTGCCAGCAGCCCGACTGATCCCGATCAGCCCCAGCATTTT	CASSPTDPDQPQHF
TRBV6-5	.	TRBD2	TRBJ2-1	TGTGCCAGCAGCGTACTAGCGGGCGGATACAATGAGCAGTTCTTC	CASSVLAGGYNEQFF
TRBV24-1	.	.	TRBJ2-1	TGTGCCACCAGTGATGGGGCGGCGCCCTTTAATGAGCAGTTCTTC	CATSDGAAPFNEQFF
TRBV7-9	.	.	TRBJ1-1	TGTGCCAGCAGCTTAGTAGGGGGGAGGATCACTGAAGCTTTCTTT	CASSLVGGRITEAFF
TRBV2	.	TRBD2	TRBJ2-5	TGTGCCAGCAGGACTAGCATAGAGACCCAGTACTTC	CASRTSIETQYF
TRBV19	.	.	TRBJ2-3	TGTGCCAGTAACCCAGGGTCAAGCACAGATACGCAGTATTTT	CASNPGSSTDTQYF
TRBV7-2	once	.	TRBJ1-4	TGTGCCAGCACCTTTATGCCGGGGTTAGCTAATGAAAAACTGTTTTTT	CASTFMPGLANEKLFF
TRBV19	.	.	TRBJ2-2	TGTGCCAGTAGTATATATACAGTAAGAGCCGGGGAGCTGTTTTTT	CASSIYTVRAGELFF
TRBV7-9	.	TRBD1	TRBJ2-7	TGTGCCAGCAGCTTAGATGGGACAGGTCCCTACGAGCAGTACTTC	CASSLDGTGPYEQYF
TRBV29-1	.	TRBD1	TRBJ1-2	TGCAGCGGACAGGGGGTTGATGGGGGCTACACCTTC	CSGQGVDGGYTF
TRBV6-6	.	TRBD1	TRBJ1-2	TGTGCCAGCAGTTACTCGAGGGACAGGGCCTCTGGCTACACCTTC	CASSYSRDRASGYTF
TRBV10-1	.	.	TRBJ2-3	TGCGCCAGCAGTGAGTCCGGAACAGATACGCAGTATTTT	CASSESGTDTQYF
TRBV18	.	.	TRBJ1-1	TGTGCCAGCTCTTACGGGATCAACACTGAAGCTTTCTTT	CASSYGINTEAFF
TRBV23-1	.	.	TRBJ2-2	TGCGCCAGCAGTCAATCCGTAACAATAAACCCGACGGTGACAAACACCGGGGAGCTGTTTTTT	CASSQSVTINPTVTNTGELFF
TRBV7-9	.	.	TRBJ1-1	TGTGCCAGCAGCTTTCAAGGTGGCACTGAAGCTTTCTTT	CASSFQGGTEAFF
TRBV7-2	once	TRBD1	TRBJ2-1	TGTGCCAGCAGCCACCGGGACAGGGGAAATGAGCAGTTCTTC	CASSHRDRGNEQFF
TRBV19	.	.	TRBJ1-5	TGTGCCAGTAGTATCCCATGGGGAAGCAATCAGCCCCAGCATTTT	CASSIPWGSNQPQHF